This T cell receptor beta chain derives from a study of T cell responses to AZD1222 COVID-19 vaccine. Sequencing was performed with immunoSEQ multiplex PCR; in TCRdb, only in-frame clones are kept and a portion is missing. The sample lists about 120,000 clones; about 90% were seen once. The CDR3 spans 11 residues. The V gene's germline CDR1 is GTSNPN and CDR2 SVGIG (reference sequence). Trimming cost V 2 bases and J 8 bases, with 9 bases left between them. The TCR comes from an adult in good health. Source: peripheral blood, taken on day 0 of AZD1222 vaccination. This chain links TRBV30 with TRBJ1-1; D is unclear. CDR3 sequence: CAWSWANEAFF. As DNA, the CDR3 is TGTGCCTGGAGTTGGGCGAACGAAGCTTTCTTT.